Below are 13 T cell receptor beta chains sequenced from a single sample in a study of spatial heterogeneity in lung cancer. TCRdb re-analysed the 5' RACE reads in MiXCR, keeping a single row per CDR3 protein. This table has about 38,000 distinct CDR3 sequences, roughly 8% appearing once. Time point: sample taken at primary tumor resection. The specimen comprised PBMCs, sampled at surgery. These receptor sequences come from a male donor with early-stage non-small cell lung cancer.

This clonotype appeared many times. This chain links TRBV5-1 with TRBJ1-5, with a possible D match to TRBD1 (6 bases). This CDR3 region has 15 residues. Germline CDR1 SGHRS, CDR2 YFSETQ. Trimming removed 0 bases from V and 5 bases from J, with 12 bases in between. CDR3 DNA sequence: TGCGCCAGCAGCTTGGAGGGGGGAGGAGATCAGCCCCAGCATTTT. This gives the protein CASSLEGGGDQPQHF.

Ten or more counts support this clonotype. The gene calls are TRBV3-1 and TRBJ2-1, with 11 bases matching TRBD2. Germline V lookup: CDR1 LGHDT, CDR2 YNNKEL (reference sequence). CDR3 length equals 15 residues. The V segment lost 6 bases and the J segment 4 bases; nucleotides outside the gene matches: 5. The CDR3 sequence: CASRYTSGGYNEQFF. The CDR3 DNA reads TGTGCCAGCAGATACACTAGCGGGGGTTACAATGAGCAGTTCTTC.

This clonotype was found many times. The J gene is TRBJ2-7, the V gene TRBV6-2 or TRBV6-3; possibly TRBD1 or TRBD2 for D (5 bases each). Trimming left V 5 bases short and J 3 bases short, with 14 bases between. This CDR3 has 14 residues. CDR1 MNHEY and CDR2 SVGEGT come from the germline V gene. CDR3: CASSRTGRNYEQYV. The CDR3 coding sequence is TGTGCCAGCAGTCGGACGGGACGAAACTACGAGCAGTACGTC.

This clonotype turned up a few times. This chain joins TRBV29-1 and TRBJ1-1, with 7 bases identical to TRBD1. The CDR3 extends over 13 amino acids. Looked up from germline, CDR1 is SQVTM and CDR2 is ANQGSEA. The junction had 3 bases not matched to a gene; V was cut back by 4 bases and J by 1 base. The DNA for the CDR3 is TGCAGCGTTGCCAGACAGGGGAACACTGAAGCTTTCTTT. The encoded protein is CSVARQGNTEAFF.

This clonotype came up many times. CDR3 region: CASRSQGNYGYTF. For the CDR3, the DNA is TGTGCCAGCAGGTCACAGGGTAACTATGGCTACACCTTC. The V and J genes are TRBV12-3 or TRBV12-4 and TRBJ1-2; D may be TRBD1 (6 bases). V lost 6 bases and J lost 1, with 9 bases in between. The length of the CDR3 is 13 residues.

This clonotype was recorded many times. The chain links TRBV27 to TRBJ2-3; D gene unclear. V dropped 2 bases and J dropped 4 bases, with 13 bases sitting between them. This CDR3 is 15 amino acids long. Looked up from germline, CDR1 is MNHEY and CDR2 is SMNVEV (reference sequence). The DNA for the CDR3 is TGTGCCAGCAGTTTAAACCCCGCTGGCTCAGATACGCAGTATTTT. This gives the protein CASSLNPAGSDTQYF.

About this clonotype: This may come from a read error, since a much larger clone is one base off. In DNA form, the CDR3 reads TGTGCCAGCAGTGCCTCCCAGTACCAAGAGACCCAGTACTTC. As protein: CASSASQYQETQYF. V is TRBV12-3 or TRBV12-4 and J is TRBJ2-5, with D hard to call. Trimming left V 5 bases short and J 0 bases short, with 10 bases between. The CDR3 sequence is 14 residues long.

This clonotype was seen only a few times. The V and J genes are TRBV12-5 and TRBJ1-4; D unclear. The germline V and J ends were trimmed by 1 base and 0 bases, with 9 bases remaining between them. The CDR3 has 16 amino acids. Germline CDR1 and CDR2: LGHNT and FRNRAP. CDR3 bases: TGTGCTAGTGGTTTGGCAGCTTATTCAACTAATGAAAAACTGTTTTTT. Its protein product is CASGLAAYSTNEKLFF. The entire variable domain, with the rest obtained from reference TRBV12-5 and TRBJ1-4, is as follows: DARVTQTPRHKVTEMGQEVTMRCQPILGHNTVFWYRQTMMQGLELLAYFRNRAPLDDSGMPKDRFSAEMPDATLATLKIQPSEPRDSAVYFCASGLAAYSTNEKLFFGSGTQLSVL.

This clonotype was seen at least ten times. The chain combines TRBV5-1 with TRBJ1-1; 8 positions match TRBD1. The CDR3 is 15 residues long. The trim removed 4 bases at V and 1 base at J, leaving 6 bases unmatched. CDR1 SGHRS and CDR2 YFSETQ come from the germline V gene. This CDR3 reads CASSPDRARNTEAFF. In DNA, the CDR3 is TGCGCCAGCAGCCCGGACAGGGCCCGGAACACTGAAGCTTTCTTT.

This clonotype has only a few counts. The chain employs TRBV4-3 and TRBJ2-6, with 9 bases aligning to TRBD1. The CDR3 has 19 residues. The germline V gene encodes CDR1 LGHNA and CDR2 YSLEER. Losses at the gene ends were 0 bases for V and 2 bases for J; bases not matched to a gene: 8. This CDR3 is CASSQDSGTGYTGANVLTF. In DNA form, the CDR3 reads TGCGCCAGCAGCCAAGACTCCGGGACAGGGTATACTGGGGCCAACGTCCTGACTTTC.

This clonotype was counted between two and nine times. The genes are TRBV6-6 and TRBJ2-2, with D maybe TRBD1 (6 bases). V was cut by 0 bases and J by 6 bases, with 8 bases left in between. The CDR3 sequence is 14 residues long. The V gene's germline CDR1 is MNHNY and CDR2 SVGAGI (reference sequence). In nucleotides, the CDR3 is TGTGCCAGCAGTTACTCAACAGGGCCCGGGGAGCTGTTTTTT. Protein sequence: CASSYSTGPGELFF.

In this sample, this clonotype turned up many times. The chain uses TRBV11-3 and TRBJ1-1; no clear D. The CDR3 length is 13 residues. The V end lost 1 base, the J end lost 1 base, and 4 bases lay between the germline ends. Germline lookup yields CDR1 SGHNT and CDR2 YENEEA. The CDR3 region is CASSLGRNTEAFF. Here the CDR3 DNA reads TGTGCCAGCAGCTTAGGCAGGAACACTGAAGCTTTCTTT. The whole variable domain, remainder taken from reference TRBV11-3 and TRBJ1-1, is EAGVVQSPRYKIIEKKQPVAFWCNPISGHNTLYWYLQNLGQGPELLIRYENEEAVDDSQLPKDRFSAERLKGVDSTLKIQPAELGDSAVYLCASSLGRNTEAFFGQGTRLTVV.

At least ten counts were recorded for this clonotype. V is TRBV4-2 and J is TRBJ1-2; TRBD1 is a possible D gene (5 bases). Germline CDR1 is LGHNA and CDR2 is YNFKEQ. V was trimmed by 1 base and J by 6 bases, leaving 9 bases between them. The CDR3 is 13 amino acids. The chain's CDR3 is CASSQAGGDGYTF. The CDR3 DNA sequence: TGTGCCAGCAGCCAAGCCGGGGGAGATGGCTACACCTTC.